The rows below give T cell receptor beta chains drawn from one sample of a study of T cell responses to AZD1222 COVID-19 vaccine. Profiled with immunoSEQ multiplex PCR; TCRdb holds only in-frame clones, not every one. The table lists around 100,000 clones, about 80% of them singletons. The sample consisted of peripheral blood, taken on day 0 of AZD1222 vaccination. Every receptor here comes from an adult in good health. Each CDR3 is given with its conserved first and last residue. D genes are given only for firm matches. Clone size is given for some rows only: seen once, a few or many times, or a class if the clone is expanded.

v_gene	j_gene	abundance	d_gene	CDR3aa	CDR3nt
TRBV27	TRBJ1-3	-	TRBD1	CASSSRGTSGNTIYF	TGTGCCAGCAGCTCCAGGGGGACCTCTGGAAACACCATATATTTT
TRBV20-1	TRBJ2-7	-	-	CSAPGFYEQYF	TGCAGTGCGCCAGGGTTCTACGAGCAGTACTTC
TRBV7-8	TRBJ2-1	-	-	CASSLAVPGREQFF	TGTGCCAGCAGCTTAGCGGTGCCGGGCAGGGAACAGTTCTTC
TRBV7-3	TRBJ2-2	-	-	CASSLAGAPGELFF	TGTGCCAGCAGCCTGGCGGGGGCCCCCGGGGAGCTGTTTTTT
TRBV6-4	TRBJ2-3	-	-	CASSGTTDTQYF	TGTGCCAGCAGTGGGACCACAGATACGCAGTATTTT
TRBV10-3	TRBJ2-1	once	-	CAITPIPQAEQFF	TGTGCCATCACCCCCATCCCACAAGCTGAGCAGTTCTTC
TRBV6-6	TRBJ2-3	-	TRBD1	CASSPQGGRSTDTQYF	TGTGCCAGCAGCCCTCAAGGGGGCCGTTCCACAGATACGCAGTATTTT
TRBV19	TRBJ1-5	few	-	CASKDRSISNQPQHF	TGTGCCAGTAAGGACCGCTCAATAAGCAATCAGCCCCAGCATTTT
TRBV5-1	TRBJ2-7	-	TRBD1	CASSPSGQGGEQYF	TGCGCCAGCAGCCCTTCGGGACAGGGGGGAGAGCAGTACTTC
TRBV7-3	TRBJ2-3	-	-	CASAQGGYADTQYF	TGTGCCAGCGCACAGGGCGGGTACGCAGATACGCAGTATTTT
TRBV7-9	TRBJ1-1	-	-	CASSLNQGNAEAFF	TGTGCCAGCAGCCTTAACCAGGGGAACGCTGAAGCTTTCTTT
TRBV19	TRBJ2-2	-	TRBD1	CASSKGARASGTGELFF	TGTGCCAGTAGTAAGGGGGCCAGGGCATCCGGGACCGGGGAGCTGTTTTTT
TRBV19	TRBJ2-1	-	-	CASSWKSSYNEQFF	TGTGCCAGTAGTTGGAAGAGCTCCTACAATGAGCAGTTCTTC
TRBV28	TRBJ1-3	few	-	CASSSPGGPPGNTIYF	TGTGCCAGCAGTTCCCCGGGGGGCCCCCCGGGAAACACCATATATTTT
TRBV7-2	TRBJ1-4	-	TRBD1	CASSGRGQGHEKLFF	TGTGCCAGCAGCGGCCGGGGACAGGGGCATGAAAAACTGTTTTTT
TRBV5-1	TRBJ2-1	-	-	CASSLVGGVYNEQFF	TGCGCCAGCAGCTTGGTTGGTGGGGTATACAATGAGCAGTTCTTC
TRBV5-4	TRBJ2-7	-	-	CASSLVGVRTDTEEQYF	TGTGCCAGCAGCTTGGTCGGGGTACGGACTGACACGGAGGAGCAGTACTTC
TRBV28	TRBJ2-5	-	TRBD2	CASCTSGRGQETQYF	TGTGCCAGCTGCACTAGCGGGAGGGGCCAAGAGACCCAGTACTTC
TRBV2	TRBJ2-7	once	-	CASSEATSPEQYF	TGTGCCAGCAGTGAAGCGACCTCACCCGAGCAGTACTTC
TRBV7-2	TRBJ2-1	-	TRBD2	CASSPTSGEGNEQFF	TGTGCCAGCAGCCCGACTAGCGGGGAGGGTAATGAGCAGTTCTTC
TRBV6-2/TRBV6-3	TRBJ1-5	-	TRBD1	CASSLQGAFQPQHF	TGTGCCAGCAGCCTACAGGGGGCTTTTCAGCCCCAGCATTTT
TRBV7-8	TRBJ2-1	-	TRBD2	CATSKGGSGRFNEQFF	TGTGCCACCTCGAAAGGGGGTAGCGGGAGATTCAATGAGCAGTTCTTC
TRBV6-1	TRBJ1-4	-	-	CASSEEGAGNEKLFF	TGTGCCAGCAGTGAAGAAGGTGCCGGTAATGAAAAACTGTTTTTT
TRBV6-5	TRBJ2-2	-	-	CASTQRGERSGELFF	TGTGCCAGCACCCAGAGAGGGGAAAGGAGCGGGGAGCTGTTTTTT
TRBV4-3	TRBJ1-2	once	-	CASSQGADFNYGYTF	TGCGCCAGCAGCCAGGGAGCAGATTTTAACTATGGCTACACCTTC
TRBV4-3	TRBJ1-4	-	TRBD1	CASSQGTGLGLNEKLFF	TGCGCCAGCAGCCAAGGGACAGGGCTTGGCCTAAATGAAAAACTGTTTTTT
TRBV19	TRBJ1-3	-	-	CASIDPGRGNTIYF	TGTGCCAGTATAGACCCGGGCCGGGGAAACACCATATATTTT
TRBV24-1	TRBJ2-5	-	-	CATSDRTYRYQETQYF	TGTGCCACCAGTGACCGAACCTACAGGTATCAAGAGACCCAGTACTTC
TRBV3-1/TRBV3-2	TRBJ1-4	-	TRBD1	CASSQGQGGSRGEKLFF	TGTGCCAGCAGCCAGGGACAGGGAGGGTCACGGGGTGAAAAACTGTTTTTT
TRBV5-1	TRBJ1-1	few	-	CASSLGFIGVQEGTEAFF	TGCGCCAGCAGCTTGGGATTCATTGGTGTCCAAGAGGGTACTGAAGCTTTCTTT
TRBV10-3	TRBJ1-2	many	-	CAISQTNYGYTF	TGTGCCATCAGTCAGACGAACTATGGCTACACCTTC
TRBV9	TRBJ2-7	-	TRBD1	CASSPQTGTGSEQYF	TGTGCCAGCAGCCCACAAACCGGGACAGGTTCCGAGCAGTACTTC
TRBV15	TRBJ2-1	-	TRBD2	CATSRALTSGGWDEQFF	TGTGCCACCAGCAGAGCCCTTACTAGCGGGGGGTGGGATGAGCAGTTCTTC
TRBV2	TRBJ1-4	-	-	CASSVRATNEKLFF	TGTGCCAGCAGTGTTCGAGCAACTAATGAAAAACTGTTTTTT
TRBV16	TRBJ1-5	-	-	CASSHARANQPQHF	TGTGCCAGCAGCCATGCTCGCGCGAATCAGCCCCAGCATTTT
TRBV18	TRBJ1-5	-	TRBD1	CASSPAGGDSSQPQHF	TGTGCCAGCTCACCAGCGGGGGGGGACAGCTCTCAGCCCCAGCATTTT
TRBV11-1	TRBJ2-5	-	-	CASSADPGGSRGTQYF	TGTGCCAGCAGCGCCGATCCGGGGGGCAGTCGGGGGACCCAGTACTTC
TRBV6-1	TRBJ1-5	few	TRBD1	CASSEGVGQGARAQHF	TGTGCCAGCAGTGAAGGGGTGGGACAGGGGGCGCGAGCCCAGCATTTT
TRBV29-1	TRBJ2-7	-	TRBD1	CSVAGTGEDEQYF	TGCAGCGTGGCCGGGACAGGGGAGGACGAGCAGTACTTC
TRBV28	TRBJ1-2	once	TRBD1	CASRGTAANYGYTF	TGTGCCAGCAGGGGGACAGCCGCAAACTATGGCTACACCTTC
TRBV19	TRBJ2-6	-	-	CASSILSGANVLTF	TGTGCCAGTAGTATACTCTCTGGGGCCAACGTCCTGACTTTC
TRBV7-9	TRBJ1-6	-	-	CASSLVGSPLHF	TGTGCCAGCAGCTTAGTTGGTTCACCCCTCCACTTT
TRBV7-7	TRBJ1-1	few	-	CASSLTLNTEAFF	TGTGCTAGCAGCTTAACGCTGAACACTGAAGCTTTCTTT
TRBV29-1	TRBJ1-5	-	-	CSVVWVDEPQHF	TGCAGCGTTGTGTGGGTGGATGAGCCCCAGCATTTT
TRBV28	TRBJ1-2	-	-	CASSLLGEAGYTF	TGTGCCAGCAGTTTACTCGGGGAAGCTGGCTACACCTTC
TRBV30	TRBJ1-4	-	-	CAWSVREAGVGEKLFF	TGTGCCTGGAGTGTACGGGAAGCAGGGGTAGGCGAAAAACTGTTTTTT
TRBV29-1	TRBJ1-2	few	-	CSSSYRAGADGYTF	TGCAGCTCATCCTACCGGGCAGGGGCGGATGGCTACACCTTC
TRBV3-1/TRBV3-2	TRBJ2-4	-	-	CASSQEVGSENIQYF	TGTGCCAGCAGCCAAGAGGTGGGAAGTGAAAACATTCAGTACTTC
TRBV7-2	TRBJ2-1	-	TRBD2	CASSLSLTSGYNEQFF	TGTGCCAGCAGCTTAAGTCTTACTAGCGGTTACAATGAGCAGTTCTTC
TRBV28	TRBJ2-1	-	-	CASSFGGGGAREQFF	TGTGCCAGCAGTTTCGGAGGTGGGGGGGCCCGGGAGCAGTTCTTC
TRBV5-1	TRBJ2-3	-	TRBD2	CASSLALIAGGTTDTQYF	TGCGCCAGCAGCTTGGCCCTAATCGCGGGGGGAACCACAGATACGCAGTATTTT
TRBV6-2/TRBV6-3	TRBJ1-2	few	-	CASSYSRYGYTF	TGTGCCAGCAGTTACTCTCGCTATGGCTACACCTTC
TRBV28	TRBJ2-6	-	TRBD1	CASSPPGTGSFGANVLTF	TGTGCCAGCAGTCCACCCGGGACAGGGTCGTTTGGGGCCAACGTCCTGACTTTC
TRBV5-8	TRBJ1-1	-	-	CASSFQLNTEAFF	TGTGCCAGCAGCTTCCAGCTTAACACTGAAGCTTTCTTT